A single sample is the source of the 4 T cell receptor beta chains below, sequenced in a study of shared clonotypes between healthy human individuals. Profiled with immunoSEQ multiplex PCR; TCRdb holds only in-frame clones, not every one. The repertoire holds about 470,000 clones, with 79% as singletons. Sequenced material: PBMCs. These receptors were collected from a middle-aged woman in good health. Some clones in this sample may be carry-over from other donors' samples.

V is TRBV5-1 and J is TRBJ1-4; D is unresolved. The CDR3 length is 13 residues. Germline V gives CDR1 SGHRS, CDR2 YFSETQ. The V end lost 0 bases, the J end lost 5 bases, and 5 bases lay between the germline ends. CDR3 sequence: CASSLGRNEKLFF. CDR3 nucleotides: TGCGCCAGCAGCTTGGGACGGAATGAAAAACTGTTTTTT. Complete variable domain (other parts from reference TRBV5-1 and TRBJ1-4): KAGVTQTPRYLIKTRGQQVTLSCSPISGHRSVSWYQQTPGQGLQFLFEYFSETQRNKGNFPGRFSGRQFSNSRSEMNVSTLELGDSALYLCASSLGRNEKLFFGSGTQLSVL.

The gene calls are TRBV9 and TRBJ2-5; 8 bases align to TRBD1. Germline V CDR1 and CDR2: SGDLS, YYNGEE. CDR3 length equals 13 residues. The V segment lost 3 bases and the J segment 5 bases; nucleotides outside the gene matches: 3. CDR3 DNA sequence: TGTGCCAGCAGCGCAGGGGGCTTGGAGACCCAGTACTTC. Protein sequence: CASSAGGLETQYF.

The chain is built from TRBV2 and TRBJ2-5; D call uncertain. This CDR3 region has 11 residues. V lost 7 bases to trimming and J lost 2 bases, with 5 bases between them. Germline CDR1 reads SNHLY; CDR2 reads FYNNEI. The chain's CDR3 is CASTLQETQYF. Written as DNA, the CDR3 is TGTGCCAGCACACTACAAGAGACCCAGTACTTC.

The genes are TRBV28 and TRBJ1-2, with D unresolved. V shed 5 bases and J shed 8 bases, with 12 bases lying between them. Germline V gives CDR1 MDHEN, CDR2 SYDVKM. This CDR3 is built from 12 residues. The CDR3 nucleotides are TGTGCCAGCAGTGGAGTAACTCGAGGCTACACCTTC. Its translation: CASSGVTRGYTF.